The clone carrying this T cell receptor beta chain was observed many times. Its specificity is not known. The data are from a study of T-cell memory formation after mild COVID-19. On the study more broadly: TCR clusters showed largely donor specificity.

CDR3 size: 15 residues. From germline, CDR1 is ENHRY and CDR2 SYGVKD. V trimming: 3 bases; J trimming: 7 bases; junction bases outside the gene matches: 9. TCRdb recomputed calls from the 5' RACE reads with MiXCR, one row per CDR3 protein. The sample consists of about 190,000 distinct CDR3 sequences, around 18% of them appearing once. Regarding the study as a whole: The main location of contracting CD4+ clones was CM and EM, and that of contracting CD8+ clones was EMRA.

The source of this sequence is an adult woman who had mild COVID-19 (a few samples of this study predate the infection). Cell type and time point are not known. The sequencing sample was made of PBMCs or a T cell subset sorted from them (not recorded which). This chain joins TRBV10-3 and TRBJ1-2; 9 nucleotides match TRBD1. The CDR3 region is CAISDSVWTGAGYTF. CDR3 nucleotides: TGTGCCATCAGTGATTCCGTCTGGACAGGGGCTGGCTACACCTTC.